The 14 T cell receptor beta chains given below trace back to one sample, sequenced in a study of T cells in Graves' hyperthyroidism and ophthalmopathy. Amplification yielded TCR beta CDR3 regions, with RNA transcripts as the source. A first-round RT-PCR of the TCR CDR3 used the HTBI primer set. TCRdb recomputed calls from the multiplex PCR reads with MiXCR, one row per CDR3 protein. The sample yields hundreds of thousands of distinct CDR3 sequences, 14% to 15% seen once. The sample taken for sequencing was blood. The receptors originated from a man aged 18 to 30 with Graves' ophthalmopathy.

Only a few counts were recorded for this clonotype. V is TRBV19 and J is TRBJ1-5; 7 nucleotides align to TRBD1. The trim removed 3 bases at V and 7 bases at J, leaving 9 bases unmatched. The CDR3 spans 15 residues. CDR1 is LNHDA, CDR2 SQIVND, per germline (reference sequence). This CDR3 is CASSIIGGTKQPQHF. DNA for the CDR3: TGTGCCAGTAGTATTATAGGGGGCACTAAACAGCCCCAGCATTTT. The variable domain in full, with the rest retrieved from reference TRBV19 and TRBJ1-5, is DGGITQSPKYLFRKEGQNVTLSCEQNLNHDAMYWYRQDPGQGLRLIYYSQIVNDFQKGDIAEGYSVSREKKESFPLTVTSAQKNPTAFYLCASSIIGGTKQPQHFGDGTRLSIL.

The CDR3 DNA reads as TGCAGTGCTAGAGCGCGGAGACAGGCCCGGGGTTCACCCCTCCACTTT. Amino acids: CSARARRQARGSPLHF. The genes are TRBV20-1 and TRBJ1-6; D may be TRBD1 (6 bases). The CDR3 spans 16 residues. The V gene's germline CDR1 is DFQATT and CDR2 SNEGSKA (reference sequence). Trimming took 1 base from V and 9 from J, leaving 19 bases between them.

The chain uses TRBV5-6 and TRBJ1-1; D is perhaps TRBD1 (5 bases). V shed 4 bases and J shed 6 bases, with 13 bases lying between them. CDR1 is SGHDT and CDR2 is YYEEEE in the germline V gene. The CDR3 has 13 residues. CDR3 protein: CASSTGGRPEAFF. The CDR3, as DNA: TGTGCCAGCAGCACAGGAGGCCGGCCTGAAGCTTTCTTT.

The chain joins TRBV27 to TRBJ2-7; D perhaps matches TRBD2 (6 bases). This CDR3 region has 16 residues. Germline CDR1 is MNHEY and CDR2 is SMNVEV (reference sequence). V was pared by 1 base and J by 6 bases, with 19 bases between. CDR3 in amino acids: CASSLLGRDGTREQYF. DNA for the CDR3: TGTGCCAGCAGTTTATTAGGCCGGGACGGGACTCGCGAGCAGTACTTC.

The table lists this clonotype with many counts. The chain is built from TRBV20-1 and TRBJ1-1; a possible D gene is TRBD1 (6 bases). Trimming pared 5 bases from V and 0 bases from J, leaving 10 bases between. The CDR3 consists of 13 residues. Per the germline V gene, CDR1 is DFQATT and CDR2 is SNEGSKA (reference sequence). This chain's CDR3 is CSASTGMNTEAFF. The CDR3 coding sequence is TGCAGTGCTTCTACAGGGATGAACACTGAAGCTTTCTTT.

CDR3 sequence (DNA): TGTGCCAGCAGCTTAGTAGCAGGGACAGGGCGATCGTCTTTAGAGACCCAGTACTTC. Translating gives CASSLVAGTGRSSLETQYF. The chain has TRBV7-2 and TRBJ2-5; 9 bases agree with TRBD1. V dropped 1 base and J dropped 4; count of bases not matched to a gene: 16. The CDR3 contains 19 residues. The germline gives CDR1 SGHTA, CDR2 FQGNSA. Complete variable domain (other parts from reference TRBV7-2 and TRBJ2-5): GAGVSQSPSNKVTEKGKDVELRCDPISGHTALYWYRQSLGQGLEFLIYFQGNSAPDKSGLPSDRFSAERTGGSVSTLTIQRTQQEDSAVYLCASSLVAGTGRSSLETQYFGPGTRLLVL.

V gene TRBV19 combines with J gene TRBJ2-7, with 12 bases that match TRBD2. This CDR3 has 14 amino acids. The V gene end was trimmed by 6 bases and the J gene end by 3 bases; junction bases not matched to a gene: 3. The germline gives CDR1 LNHDA, CDR2 SQIVND (reference sequence). The CDR3 bases are TGTGCCAGTAGCAGGACTAGCGGGATCTACGAGCAGTACTTC. This translates into CASSRTSGIYEQYF.

The chain employs TRBV7-6 and TRBJ2-7, with D possibly being TRBD2 (6 bases). CDR1 and CDR2 from the germline V gene are SGHVS and FNYEAQ. V was pared by 5 bases and J by 2 bases, with 16 bases between. The CDR3 extends over 15 amino acids. Here the CDR3 DNA reads TGTGCCAGCAGCCCCCGAACGGGAGCCCCCTACGAGCAGTACTTC. This encodes CASSPRTGAPYEQYF.

The chain is built from TRBV20-1 and TRBJ2-7; D is possibly TRBD2 (5 bases). Germline CDR1 is DFQATT and CDR2 is SNEGSKA (reference sequence). The CDR3 runs to 12 residues. V dropped 4 bases and J dropped 4 bases, with 11 bases sitting between them. CDR3 sequence (DNA): TGCAGTGCTAAGCGGCAGGAGTACGAGCAGTACTTC. As protein: CSAKRQEYEQYF.

The table lists this clonotype with many counts. The chain has TRBV5-1 and TRBJ2-1; D ambiguous. This CDR3 region has 15 residues. V lost 7 bases and J 0 bases, leaving 14 bases between the germline ends. Looked up from germline, CDR1 is SGHRS and CDR2 is YFSETQ. The CDR3 DNA is TGCGCCAGCCTCCCGGGTCCGAGCTCCTACAATGAGCAGTTCTTC. This codes for CASLPGPSSYNEQFF.

The chain links TRBV9 to TRBJ1-1, with TRBD1 as a possible D gene (5 bases). V lost 3 bases and J lost 0, with 9 bases in between. Germline CDR1 is SGDLS and CDR2 is YYNGEE. The CDR3 spans 14 residues. The CDR3 region is CASSASTVNTEAFF. DNA for the CDR3: TGTGCCAGCAGCGCCTCGACAGTGAACACTGAAGCTTTCTTT.

This clonotype was counted at least ten times. DNA of the CDR3: TGTGCCAGCAGTTTGGGTAGCAATCAGCCCCAGCATTTT. Protein: CASSLGSNQPQHF. The gene calls are TRBV12-3 or TRBV12-4 and TRBJ1-5; D gene uncertain. The CDR3 totals 13 residues. Trimming stripped 3 bases from V and 0 bases from J, with 3 bases between.

This clonotype was counted at least ten times. V gene TRBV7-3 combines with J gene TRBJ2-5, with 16 bases identical to TRBD2. Germline assignment: CDR1 SGHTA and CDR2 FQGTGA. Trimming cost V 4 bases and J 5 bases; bases outside gene matches: 10. There are 18 residues in the CDR3. CDR3 protein: CASSSPGLAGGLRETQYF. The CDR3 DNA follows: TGTGCCAGCAGCTCCCCGGGACTAGCGGGAGGGCTGCGGGAGACCCAGTACTTC.

The table lists this clonotype with many counts. The chain combines TRBV11-2 with TRBJ2-7, with TRBD1 as a possible D gene (5 bases). The CDR3 loop spans 15 amino acids. V lost 1 base, J lost 4 bases, and 14 bases lay in between. CDR1 and CDR2 (germline): SGHAT, FQNNGV. CDR3 nucleotides: TGTGCCAGCAGCTTAGTAATGACAGAGAGGTACGAGCAGTACTTC. Its translation is CASSLVMTERYEQYF.